Presented here are 24 T cell receptor beta chains from one specimen sequenced in a study of PD-1 blockade in classical Hodgkin lymphoma. Some clones are missing from TCRdb's copy, which holds only in-frame ones; the method was immunoSEQ multiplex PCR. The sample includes fewer than 50,000 clones, roughly 86% seen only once; the top ten take about a tenth. Relapse was seen in all patients after autologous stem cell transplantation, and brentuximab vedotin exposure was variable. The material was peripheral blood mononuclear cells (PBMCs), obtained at baseline. These receptors originate from a human donor with classical Hodgkin lymphoma.

The chain couples TRBV29-1 to TRBJ2-3; tentative D call: TRBD1 (7 bases). The CDR3 covers 16 residues. Germline lookup yields CDR1 SQVTM and CDR2 ANQGSEA. Trimming left V 4 bases short and J 8 bases short, with 25 bases between. The CDR3 region has the DNA TGCAGCGTTGTGGAGGGACAGAAGGGGTTTCTGTTTACGCAGTATTTT. Its translation is CSVVEGQKGFLFTQYF.

The CDR3 DNA is TGTGCCAGCAGCCGTCTAGGCCACTATGGCTACACCTTC. Protein: CASSRLGHYGYTF. This chain links TRBV11-2 with TRBJ1-2; D gene ambiguous. CDR3 length: 13 residues. Germline V CDR1 and CDR2: SGHAT, FQNNGV. The germline V and J ends were trimmed by 5 bases and 3 bases, with 10 bases remaining between them.

This clone came up a few times. This chain joins TRBV7-6 and TRBJ2-3, with unresolved D. The germline V gene has CDR1 SGHVS and CDR2 FNYEAQ. This CDR3 is 16 amino acids long. The V end lost 1 base, the J end lost 0 bases, and 11 bases lay between the germline ends. Here the CDR3 DNA reads TGTGCCAGCAGCTTAGTAGGATTATCTAGCACAGATACGCAGTATTTT. Protein sequence: CASSLVGLSSTDTQYF.

J is TRBJ2-3 and V is TRBV7-9, with TRBD2 as a possible D gene (5 bases). The germline V gene has CDR1 SEHNR and CDR2 FQNEAQ (reference sequence). Trimming cost V 1 base and J 9 bases, with 14 bases left between them. CDR3 length: 14 residues. For the CDR3, the DNA is TGTGCCAGCAGCTTAGTAGGACTGTCGGAAACGCAGTATTTT. It is translated as CASSLVGLSETQYF.

The chain is built from TRBV5-1 and TRBJ2-3; TRBD2 agrees at 8 bases. This CDR3 is built from 15 residues. Unmatched junction bases numbered 6, after V lost 0 bases and J lost 6 bases. In germline, CDR1 is SGHRS, CDR2 YFSETQ. The CDR3, as DNA: TGCGCCAGCAGCTTGGAAACTAGCGGTCGGGATACGCAGTATTTT. This translates into CASSLETSGRDTQYF.

V usage is TRBV28 and J usage is TRBJ2-1; TRBD2 matches at 13 bases. This CDR3 spans 14 amino acids. V was pared by 5 bases and J by 11 bases, with 6 bases of the junction left unmatched. Looked up from germline, CDR1 is MDHEN and CDR2 is SYDVKM. CDR3 loop: CASSHPGTSGKQFF. The DNA of the CDR3 is TGTGCCAGCAGTCATCCCGGGACTAGCGGGAAGCAGTTCTTC.

The chain carries TRBV2 and TRBJ2-7; D is perhaps TRBD2 (5 bases). This CDR3 is built from 13 residues. Germline loops: CDR1 SNHLY, CDR2 FYNNEI. Trimming cost V 3 bases and J 3 bases, with 9 bases left between them. CDR3 loop: CASSDDGLYEQYF. The CDR3 bases are TGTGCCAGCAGTGACGACGGACTCTACGAGCAGTACTTC.

V gene TRBV6-6 combines with J gene TRBJ2-2; D is unresolved. V was pared by 6 bases and J by 10 bases, with 21 bases between. The CDR3 is 15 amino acids. Germline assignment: CDR1 MNHNY and CDR2 SVGAGI (reference sequence). The CDR3: CASRPGLPTDLELFF. CDR3 coding DNA: TGTGCCAGCAGGCCAGGTCTACCCACCGATCTGGAGCTGTTTTTT.

The chain combines TRBV10-3 with TRBJ2-2; D is perhaps TRBD1 (6 bases). The CDR3 contains 15 residues. V was clipped by 6 bases and J by 7 bases, with 18 bases between them. Per germline, CDR1 ENHRY and CDR2 SYGVKD. CDR3 in DNA: TGTGCCATCAGCCACCGGGACAATTCGGTCGGGGAGCTGTTTTTT. Translation gives CAISHRDNSVGELFF.

This chain links TRBV28 with TRBJ1-3; TRBD1 might be the D (5 bases). The CDR3 loop spans 17 amino acids. Germline values: CDR1 MDHEN, CDR2 SYDVKM. Trimming took off 5 bases at V and 5 bases at J, with 22 bases between the two ends. The CDR3 DNA reads TGTGCCAGCAGTCCACCGGGGCAGCCATCTCTGAGAAACACCATATATTTT. Translating it yields CASSPPGQPSLRNTIYF.

This chain links TRBV9 with TRBJ2-3; 8 positions match TRBD2. The CDR3 consists of 18 residues. Unmatched junction bases numbered 11, after V lost 0 bases and J lost 2 bases. Germline V lookup: CDR1 SGDLS, CDR2 YYNGEE. In nucleotides, the CDR3 is TGTGCCAGCAGCGTAGGTTTAGGAACGGGAGGGCCCACAGATACGCAGTATTTT. Its translation: CASSVGLGTGGPTDTQYF.

This sequence joins TRBV5-1 and TRBJ2-7, with no clear D. V lost 2 bases to trimming and J lost 1 base, with 4 bases between them. The CDR3 loop spans 12 amino acids. The germline V gene has CDR1 SGHRS and CDR2 YFSETQ. For the CDR3, the DNA is TGCGCCAGCAGCTTCGAGTCCTACGAGCAGTACTTC. Translating gives CASSFESYEQYF.

The chain joins TRBV2 to TRBJ2-7; either TRBD1 or TRBD2 may supply D (5 bases each). The CDR3 is made up of 11 amino acids. Trimming pared 5 bases from V and 12 bases from J, leaving 14 bases between. The germline V gene encodes CDR1 SNHLY and CDR2 FYNNEI. The chain's CDR3 is CASSLDSRGYF. CDR3 bases: TGTGCCAGCAGTCTAGACAGCCGGGGGTACTTC. Looking up the rest from reference TRBV2 and TRBJ2-7 gives the full variable domain: EPEVTQTPSHQVTQMGQEVILRCVPISNHLYFYWYRQILGQKVEFLVSFYNNEISEKSEIFDDQFSVERPDGSNFTLKIRSTKLEDSAMYFCASSLDSRGYFGPGTRLTVT.

V usage is TRBV19 and J usage is TRBJ1-5; D not resolved. This CDR3 comprises 14 residues. From germline, CDR1 is LNHDA and CDR2 SQIVND (reference sequence). V was pared by 6 bases and J by 0 bases, with 9 bases between. The CDR3 protein is CASRGLNSNQPQHF. CDR3 in DNA: TGTGCCAGTAGAGGCCTCAATAGCAATCAGCCCCAGCATTTT.

The gene calls are TRBV27 and TRBJ2-2, with 7 bases identical to TRBD2. V lost 7 bases and J lost 3; bases outside the gene matches: 5. CDR1 is MNHEY and CDR2 is SMNVEV in the germline V gene (reference sequence). The CDR3 spans 14 residues. CDR3 DNA sequence: TGTGCCAGCACGGGGGGAATGTACACCGGGGAGCTGTTTTTT. Amino acids: CASTGGMYTGELFF.

In DNA, the CDR3 is TGTGCCAGCAGTTTATCCAGTCCTGAAACTTACGAGCAGTACTTC. Translating gives CASSLSSPETYEQYF. The chain couples TRBV27 to TRBJ2-7; no reliable D call. V lost 0 bases, J lost 4 bases, and 13 bases lay in between. The CDR3 sequence is 15 residues long. Germline V lookup: CDR1 MNHEY, CDR2 SMNVEV (reference sequence).

The J gene is TRBJ2-1, the V gene TRBV6-4; either TRBD1 or TRBD2 may supply D (5 bases each). CDR3 length equals 13 residues. Germline V lookup: CDR1 MRHNA, CDR2 SNTAGT. V was trimmed by 3 bases and J by 7 bases, leaving 10 bases between them. The CDR3 here is CASSEGEANEQFF. The CDR3 DNA reads as TGTGCCAGCAGTGAGGGGGAAGCTAATGAGCAGTTCTTC.

This clone was seen a single time. This chain links TRBV28 with TRBJ2-7; 11 positions agree with TRBD2. This CDR3 comprises 16 residues. V shed 5 bases, J shed 1 base, and the junction held 7 bases outside the gene matches. In germline, CDR1 is MDHEN, CDR2 SYDVKM. CDR3 bases: TGTGCCAGCAGTCCCCCGGGACTAGCGGCGTCCTACGAGCAGTACTTC. It translates to CASSPPGLAASYEQYF.

The V gene is TRBV9, the J gene TRBJ2-1; TRBD1 aligns across 8 bases. Germline CDR1 reads SGDLS; CDR2 reads YYNGEE. J lost 1 base, V lost 4 bases, and 16 bases had no gene match. The CDR3 covers 19 residues. DNA of the CDR3: TGTGCCAGCAGCCAAGACAGGGGTCAGGGTCGGGGGTCCTACAATGAGCAGTTCTTC. Its translation is CASSQDRGQGRGSYNEQFF.

V gene TRBV11-3 combines with J gene TRBJ2-2, with a tentative D call TRBD1 (6 bases). CDR3 length equals 15 residues. Per the germline V gene, CDR1 is SGHNT and CDR2 is YENEEA. The V and J ends lost 5 bases and 2 bases respectively, with 12 bases between them. The CDR3 protein is CASSEGRGNTGELFF. In DNA form, the CDR3 reads TGTGCCAGCAGCGAGGGCAGGGGAAACACCGGGGAGCTGTTTTTT.

The chain employs TRBV4-1 and TRBJ2-7; 7 bases map to TRBD1. Germline assignment: CDR1 MGHRA and CDR2 YSYEKL. J was trimmed by 5 bases and V by 4 bases; bases with no gene match: 8. CDR3 length: 14 amino acids. CDR3 loop: CASSPTGAFHEQYF. The CDR3 DNA is TGCGCCAGCAGCCCAACAGGGGCATTCCACGAGCAGTACTTC.

In DNA, the CDR3 is TGTGCCAGCAGTTTATTCCCGACAGCAACTAATGAAAAACTGTTTTTT. This translates into CASSLFPTATNEKLFF. This rearrangement joins TRBV27 to TRBJ1-4; tentative D call: TRBD1 (5 bases). Germline-derived CDR1 and CDR2 are MNHEY and SMNVEV (reference sequence). V shed 1 base and J shed 0 bases, with 9 bases lying between them. This CDR3 comprises 16 residues.

The J gene is TRBJ2-5, the V gene TRBV7-6; the D gene is possibly TRBD1 (6 bases). Trimming took off 3 bases at V and 5 bases at J, with 16 bases between the two ends. This CDR3 has 15 amino acids. Germline values: CDR1 SGHVS, CDR2 FNYEAQ. The CDR3 loop reads CASSLGLQGRETQYF. As DNA, the CDR3 is TGTGCCAGCAGCTTGGGCCTACAGGGTCGGGAGACCCAGTACTTC.

The V and J genes are TRBV19 and TRBJ1-2; D is unresolved. There are 15 residues in the CDR3. Germline V gives CDR1 LNHDA, CDR2 SQIVND (reference sequence). The V end lost 0 bases, the J end lost 0 bases, and 8 bases lay between the germline ends. The CDR3, as DNA: TGTGCCAGTAGTATAGATCACAGCACTAACTATGGCTACACCTTC. It codes for CASSIDHSTNYGYTF.